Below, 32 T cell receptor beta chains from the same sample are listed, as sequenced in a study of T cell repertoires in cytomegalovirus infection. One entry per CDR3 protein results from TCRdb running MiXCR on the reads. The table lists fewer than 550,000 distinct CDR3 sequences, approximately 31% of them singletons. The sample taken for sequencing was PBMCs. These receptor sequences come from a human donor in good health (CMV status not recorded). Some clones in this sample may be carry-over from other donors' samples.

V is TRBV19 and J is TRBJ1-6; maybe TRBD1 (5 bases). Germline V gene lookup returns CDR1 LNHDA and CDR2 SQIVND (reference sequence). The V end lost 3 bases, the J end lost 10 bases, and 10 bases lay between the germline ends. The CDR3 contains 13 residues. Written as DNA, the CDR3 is TGTGCCAGTAGTATCGGTGGGGGGTCACCCCTCCACTTT. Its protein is CASSIGGGSPLHF.

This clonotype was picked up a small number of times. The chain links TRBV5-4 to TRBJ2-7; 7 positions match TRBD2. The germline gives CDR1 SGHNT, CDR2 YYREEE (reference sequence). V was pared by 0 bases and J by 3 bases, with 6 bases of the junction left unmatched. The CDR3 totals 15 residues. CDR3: CASSLASAGVYEQYF. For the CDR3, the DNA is TGTGCCAGCAGCTTGGCTTCGGCGGGAGTCTACGAGCAGTACTTC.

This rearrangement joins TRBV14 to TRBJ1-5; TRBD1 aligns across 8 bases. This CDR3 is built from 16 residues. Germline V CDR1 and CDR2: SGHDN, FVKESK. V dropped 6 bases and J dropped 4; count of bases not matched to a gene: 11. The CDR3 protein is CASSPGGTGRNQPQHF. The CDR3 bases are TGTGCCAGCAGTCCAGGTGGGACAGGTCGAAATCAGCCCCAGCATTTT. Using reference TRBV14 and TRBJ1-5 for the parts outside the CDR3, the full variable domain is EAGVTQFPSHSVIEKGQTVTLRCDPISGHDNLYWYRRVMGKEIKFLLHFVKESKQDESGMPNNRFLAERTGGTYSTLKVQPAELEDSGVYFCASSPGGTGRNQPQHFGDGTRLSIL.

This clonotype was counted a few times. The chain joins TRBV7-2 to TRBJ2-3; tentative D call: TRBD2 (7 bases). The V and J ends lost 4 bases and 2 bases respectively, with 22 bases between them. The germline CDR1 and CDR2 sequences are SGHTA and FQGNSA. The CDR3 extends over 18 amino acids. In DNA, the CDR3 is TGTGCCAGCAGCTCCCCTCGCCGGGGGGCCCGGTCCACAGATACGCAGTATTTT. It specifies CASSSPRRGARSTDTQYF.

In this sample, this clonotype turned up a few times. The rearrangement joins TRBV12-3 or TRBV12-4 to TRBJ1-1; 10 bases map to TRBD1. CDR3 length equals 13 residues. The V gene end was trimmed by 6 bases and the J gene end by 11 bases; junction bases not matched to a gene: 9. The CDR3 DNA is TGTGCCAGCAGCCGAGGACAGGGGGTGTATGCTTTCTTT. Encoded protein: CASSRGQGVYAFF.

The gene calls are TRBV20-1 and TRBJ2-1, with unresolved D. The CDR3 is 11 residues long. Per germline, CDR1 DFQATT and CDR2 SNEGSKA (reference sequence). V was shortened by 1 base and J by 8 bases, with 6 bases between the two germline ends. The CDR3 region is CSARGRYEQFF. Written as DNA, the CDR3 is TGCAGTGCTAGAGGGCGGTATGAGCAGTTCTTC.

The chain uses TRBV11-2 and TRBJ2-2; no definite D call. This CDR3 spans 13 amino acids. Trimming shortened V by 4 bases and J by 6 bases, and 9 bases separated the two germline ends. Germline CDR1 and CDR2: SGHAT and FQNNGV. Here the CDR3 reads CASSSPLPGELFF. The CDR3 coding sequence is TGTGCCAGCAGCTCCCCCCTCCCCGGGGAGCTGTTTTTT.

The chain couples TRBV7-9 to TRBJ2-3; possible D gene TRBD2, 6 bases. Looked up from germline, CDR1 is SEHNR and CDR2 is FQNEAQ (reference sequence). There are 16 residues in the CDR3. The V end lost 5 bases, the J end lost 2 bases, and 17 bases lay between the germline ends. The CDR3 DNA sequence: TGTGCCAGCAGCATTCGGTCGGGGGTTCTCACAGATACGCAGTATTTT. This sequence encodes CASSIRSGVLTDTQYF.

The CDR3 DNA reads TGTGCCAGCAGTTACTCGAACGGGGAAGGGGAACTGTTTTTT. Protein product: CASSYSNGEGELFF. The chain joins TRBV6-5 to TRBJ1-4; D possibly corresponds to TRBD1 (5 bases). V dropped 0 bases and J dropped 12 bases, with 14 bases sitting between them. From germline, CDR1 is MNHEY and CDR2 SVGAGI. This CDR3 spans 14 amino acids.

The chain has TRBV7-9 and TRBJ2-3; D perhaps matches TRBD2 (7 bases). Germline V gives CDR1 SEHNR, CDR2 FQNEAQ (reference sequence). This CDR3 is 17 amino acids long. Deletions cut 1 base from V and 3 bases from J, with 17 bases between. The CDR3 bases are TGTGCCAGCAGCTTAGTCGGGGGGCGCCCGTCGACAGATACGCAGTATTTT. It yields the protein CASSLVGGRPSTDTQYF.

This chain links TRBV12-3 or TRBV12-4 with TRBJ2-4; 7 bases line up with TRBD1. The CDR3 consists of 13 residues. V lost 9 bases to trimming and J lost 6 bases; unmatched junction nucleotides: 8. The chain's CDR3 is CARSSRTGNIQYF. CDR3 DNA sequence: TGTGCCAGAAGCTCCCGGACAGGAAACATTCAGTACTTC.

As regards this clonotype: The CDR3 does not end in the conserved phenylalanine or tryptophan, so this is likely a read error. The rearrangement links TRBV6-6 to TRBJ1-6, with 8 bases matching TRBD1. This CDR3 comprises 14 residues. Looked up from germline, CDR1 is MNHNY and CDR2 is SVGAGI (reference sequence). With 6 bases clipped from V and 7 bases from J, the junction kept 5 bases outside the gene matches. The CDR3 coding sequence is TGTGCCAGCAGCCAGACAGGGGACAATTCACCCCTCCACTTG. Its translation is CASSQTGDNSPLHL.

The CDR3 coding sequence is TGTGCCAGCAGTTGGGCCCTGGGGGTCAAAAACATTCAGTACTTC. It translates to CASSWALGVKNIQYF. This rearrangement joins TRBV28 to TRBJ2-4; D is possibly TRBD1 or TRBD2 (5 bases each). In germline, CDR1 is MDHEN, CDR2 SYDVKM. The germline V and J ends were trimmed by 4 bases and 3 bases, with 13 bases remaining between them. This CDR3 contains 15 residues.

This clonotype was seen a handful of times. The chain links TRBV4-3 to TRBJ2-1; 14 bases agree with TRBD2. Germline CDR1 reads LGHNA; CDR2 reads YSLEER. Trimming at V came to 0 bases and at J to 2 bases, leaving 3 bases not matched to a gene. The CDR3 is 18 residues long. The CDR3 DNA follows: TGCGCCAGCAGCCAAGATCGACTAGCGGGGGGGCCCTACAATGAGCAGTTCTTC. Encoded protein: CASSQDRLAGGPYNEQFF.

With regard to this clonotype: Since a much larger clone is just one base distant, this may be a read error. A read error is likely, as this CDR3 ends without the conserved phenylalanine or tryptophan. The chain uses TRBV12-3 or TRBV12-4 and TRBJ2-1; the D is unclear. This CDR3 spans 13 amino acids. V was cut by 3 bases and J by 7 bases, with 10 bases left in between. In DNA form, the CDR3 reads TGTGCCAGCAGTTTGGGTCTGATAAATGAGCAGTTCTTA. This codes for CASSLGLINEQFL.

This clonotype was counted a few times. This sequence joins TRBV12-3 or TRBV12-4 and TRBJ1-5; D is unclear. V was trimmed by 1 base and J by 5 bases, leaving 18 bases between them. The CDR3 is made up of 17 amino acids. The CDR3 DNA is TGTGCCAGCAGTTTAGACAGTGGGCAATTTATGGATCAGCCCCAGCATTTT. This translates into CASSLDSGQFMDQPQHF.

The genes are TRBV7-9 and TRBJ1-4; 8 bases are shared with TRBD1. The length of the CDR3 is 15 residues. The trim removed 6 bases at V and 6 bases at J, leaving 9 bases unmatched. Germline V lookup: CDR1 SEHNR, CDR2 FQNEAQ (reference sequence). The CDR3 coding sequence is TGTGCCAGCAGAGACGACAGGGGATGGGATGAAAAACTGTTTTTT. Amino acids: CASRDDRGWDEKLFF.

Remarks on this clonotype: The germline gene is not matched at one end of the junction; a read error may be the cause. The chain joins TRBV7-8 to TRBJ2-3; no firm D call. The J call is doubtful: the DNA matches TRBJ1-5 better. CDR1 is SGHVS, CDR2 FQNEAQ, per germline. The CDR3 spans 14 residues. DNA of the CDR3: TGTGCCAGAAGCTTAGGAGAGAATTCAGATACGCAGCATTTT. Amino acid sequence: CARSLGENSDTQHF.

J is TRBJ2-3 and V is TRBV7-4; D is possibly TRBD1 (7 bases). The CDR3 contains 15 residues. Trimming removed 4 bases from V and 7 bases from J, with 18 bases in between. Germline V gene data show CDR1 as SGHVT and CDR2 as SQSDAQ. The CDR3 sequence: CASSSGQDGRNTQYF. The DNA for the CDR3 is TGTGCCAGCAGCTCCGGACAGGATGGGAGGAATACGCAGTATTTT.

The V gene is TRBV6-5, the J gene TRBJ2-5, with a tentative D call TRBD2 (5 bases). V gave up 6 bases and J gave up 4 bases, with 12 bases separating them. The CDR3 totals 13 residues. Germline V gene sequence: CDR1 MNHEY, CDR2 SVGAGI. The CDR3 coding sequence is TGTGCCAGCAGGACACCGGGATCAGAGACCCAGTACTTC. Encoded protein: CASRTPGSETQYF.

For the CDR3, the DNA is TGTGCCAGCAGCACGACTAGCGGAAACACCGGGGAGCTGTTTTTT. Its protein product is CASSTTSGNTGELFF. The rearrangement joins TRBV11-2 to TRBJ2-2, with 9 bases fitting TRBD2. The CDR3 consists of 15 residues. Germline loops: CDR1 SGHAT, CDR2 FQNNGV. J lost 2 bases, V lost 5 bases, and 3 bases had no gene match.

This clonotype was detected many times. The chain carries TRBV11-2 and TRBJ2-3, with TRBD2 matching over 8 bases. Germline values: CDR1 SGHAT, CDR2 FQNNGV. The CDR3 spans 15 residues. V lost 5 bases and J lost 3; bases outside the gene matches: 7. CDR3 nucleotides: TGTGCCAGCAGCCCGATCGGGGGGGCGACAGATACGCAGTATTTT. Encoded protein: CASSPIGGATDTQYF.

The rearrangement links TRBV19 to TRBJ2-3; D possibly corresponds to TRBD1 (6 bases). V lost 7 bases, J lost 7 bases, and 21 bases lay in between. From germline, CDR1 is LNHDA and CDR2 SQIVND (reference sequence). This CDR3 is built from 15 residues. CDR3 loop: CASIIQDSVPYTQYF. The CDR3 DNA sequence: TGTGCCAGTATTATCCAGGACAGCGTTCCTTATACGCAGTATTTT.

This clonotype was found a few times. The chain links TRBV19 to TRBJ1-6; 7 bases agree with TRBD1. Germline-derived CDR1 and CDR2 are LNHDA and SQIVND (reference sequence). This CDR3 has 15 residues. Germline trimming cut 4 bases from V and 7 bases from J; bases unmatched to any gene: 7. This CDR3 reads CASSTRGDGNSPLHF. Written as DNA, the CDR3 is TGTGCCAGTAGTACCAGGGGGGACGGGAATTCACCCCTCCACTTT.

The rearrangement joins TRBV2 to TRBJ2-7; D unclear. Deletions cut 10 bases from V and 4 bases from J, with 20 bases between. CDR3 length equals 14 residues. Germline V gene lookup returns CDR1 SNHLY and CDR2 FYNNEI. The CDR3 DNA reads TGTGCCACCAACCGGCCGGGTCCTTCATACGAGCAGTACTTC. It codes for CATNRPGPSYEQYF.

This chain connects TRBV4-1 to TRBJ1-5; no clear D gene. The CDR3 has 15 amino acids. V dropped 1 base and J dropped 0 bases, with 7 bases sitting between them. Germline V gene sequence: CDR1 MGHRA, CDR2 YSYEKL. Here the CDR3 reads CASSQGGISNQPQHF. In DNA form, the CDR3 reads TGCGCCAGCAGCCAAGGAGGGATTAGCAATCAGCCCCAGCATTTT.

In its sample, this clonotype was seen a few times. The CDR3 nucleotides are TGTGCCAGTAGTTCCATGGGATCCGGGGAGCTGTTTTTT. It encodes CASSSMGSGELFF. The J gene is TRBJ2-2, the V gene TRBV19, with no clear D. The CDR3 length is 13 residues. Germline CDR1 reads LNHDA; CDR2 reads SQIVND (reference sequence). Trimming pared 5 bases from V and 6 bases from J, leaving 10 bases between.

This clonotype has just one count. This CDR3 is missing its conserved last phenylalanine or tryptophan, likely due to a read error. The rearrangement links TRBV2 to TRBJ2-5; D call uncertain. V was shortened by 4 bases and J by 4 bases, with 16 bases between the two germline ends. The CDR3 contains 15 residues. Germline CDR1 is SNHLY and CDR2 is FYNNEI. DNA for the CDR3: TGTGCCAGCAGTGGGGGTTCAGCGAGGTCAGAGACCCAGTACTTA. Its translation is CASSGGSARSETQYL.

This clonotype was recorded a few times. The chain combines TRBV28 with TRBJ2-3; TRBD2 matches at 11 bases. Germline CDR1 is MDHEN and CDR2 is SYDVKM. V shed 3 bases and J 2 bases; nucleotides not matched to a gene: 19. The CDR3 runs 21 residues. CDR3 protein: CASSFLSPTRVAGGDTDTQYF. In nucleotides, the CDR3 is TGTGCCAGCAGTTTTCTTTCCCCAACTCGCGTAGCGGGGGGGGACACAGATACGCAGTATTTT.

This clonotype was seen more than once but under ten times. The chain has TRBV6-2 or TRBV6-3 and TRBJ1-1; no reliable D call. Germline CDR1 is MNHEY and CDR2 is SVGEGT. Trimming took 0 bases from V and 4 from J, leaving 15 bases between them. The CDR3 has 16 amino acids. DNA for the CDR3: TGTGCCAGCAGTTACTCTGGGTACCGGTCGAGCACTGAAGCTTTCTTT. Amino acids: CASSYSGYRSSTEAFF.

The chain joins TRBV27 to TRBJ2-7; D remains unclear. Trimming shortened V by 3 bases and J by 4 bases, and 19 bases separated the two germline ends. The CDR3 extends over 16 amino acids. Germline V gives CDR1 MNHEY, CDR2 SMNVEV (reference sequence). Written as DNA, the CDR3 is TGTGCCAGCAGTTTTGGGGTTCCTACAGAACCTTACGAGCAGTACTTC. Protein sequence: CASSFGVPTEPYEQYF.

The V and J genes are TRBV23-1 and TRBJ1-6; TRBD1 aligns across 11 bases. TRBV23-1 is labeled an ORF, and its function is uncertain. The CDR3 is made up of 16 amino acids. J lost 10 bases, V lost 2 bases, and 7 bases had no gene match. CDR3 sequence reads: CASSQLLDRGPSPLHF. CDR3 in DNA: TGCGCCAGCAGTCAACTCCTGGACAGGGGGCCCTCACCCCTCCACTTT.